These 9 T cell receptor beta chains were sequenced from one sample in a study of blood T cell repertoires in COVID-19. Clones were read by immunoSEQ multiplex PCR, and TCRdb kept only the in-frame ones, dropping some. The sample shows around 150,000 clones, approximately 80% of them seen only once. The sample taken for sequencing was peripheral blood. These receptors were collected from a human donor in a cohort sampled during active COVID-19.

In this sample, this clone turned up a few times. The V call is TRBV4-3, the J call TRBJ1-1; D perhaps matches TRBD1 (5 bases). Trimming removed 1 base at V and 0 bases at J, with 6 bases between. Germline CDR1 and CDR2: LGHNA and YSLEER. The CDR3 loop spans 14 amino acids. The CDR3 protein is CASSQAGMNTEAFF. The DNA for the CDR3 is TGCGCCAGCAGCCAAGCAGGGATGAACACTGAAGCTTTCTTT.

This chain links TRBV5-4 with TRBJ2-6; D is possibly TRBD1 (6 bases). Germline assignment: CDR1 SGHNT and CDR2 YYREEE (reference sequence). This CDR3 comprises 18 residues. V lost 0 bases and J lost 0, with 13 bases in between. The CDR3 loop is CASSLDRVTLSGANVLTF. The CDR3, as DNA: TGTGCCAGCAGCTTGGACAGGGTAACACTCTCTGGGGCCAACGTCCTGACTTTC.

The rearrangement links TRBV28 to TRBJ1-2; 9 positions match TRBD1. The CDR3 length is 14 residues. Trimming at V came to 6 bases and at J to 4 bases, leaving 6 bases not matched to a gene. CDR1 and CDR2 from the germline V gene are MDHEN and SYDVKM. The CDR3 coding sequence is TGTGCCAGCAGCCCTACAGGGGGCGTCTATGGCTACACCTTC. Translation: CASSPTGGVYGYTF.

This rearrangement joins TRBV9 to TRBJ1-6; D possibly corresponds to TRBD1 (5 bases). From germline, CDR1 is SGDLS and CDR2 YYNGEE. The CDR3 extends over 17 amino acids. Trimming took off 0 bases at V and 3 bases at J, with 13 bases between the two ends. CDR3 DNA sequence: TGTGCCAGCAGCGTAGATGGCAGGGCGTACTATAATTCACCCCTCCACTTT. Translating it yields CASSVDGRAYYNSPLHF.

The CDR3: CASSVMGGSYEQYF. The CDR3 DNA is TGTGCCAGCAGCGTAATGGGGGGATCCTACGAGCAGTACTTC. The chain has TRBV9 and TRBJ2-7, with D possibly matching TRBD2 (6 bases). CDR1 and CDR2 from the germline V gene are SGDLS and YYNGEE. This CDR3 region has 14 residues. V was cut by 1 base and J by 1 base, with 9 bases left in between.

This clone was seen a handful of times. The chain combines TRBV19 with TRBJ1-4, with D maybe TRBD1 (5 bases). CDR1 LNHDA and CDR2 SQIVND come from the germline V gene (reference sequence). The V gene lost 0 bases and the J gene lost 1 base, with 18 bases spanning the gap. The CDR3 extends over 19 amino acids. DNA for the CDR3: TGTGCCAGTAGTATAGATGTAGCGGCAGGGTTGCGAACTAATGAAAAACTGTTTTTT. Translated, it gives CASSIDVAAGLRTNEKLFF.

Here the CDR3 reads CASSQPGTGFNQPQHF. CDR3 in DNA: TGTGCCAGCAGTCAACCCGGGACAGGGTTCAATCAGCCCCAGCATTTT. J is TRBJ1-5 and V is TRBV28; 9 nucleotides agree with TRBD1. Germline V lookup: CDR1 MDHEN, CDR2 SYDVKM. Trimming at V came to 5 bases and at J to 3 bases, leaving 8 bases not matched to a gene. The CDR3 spans 16 residues.

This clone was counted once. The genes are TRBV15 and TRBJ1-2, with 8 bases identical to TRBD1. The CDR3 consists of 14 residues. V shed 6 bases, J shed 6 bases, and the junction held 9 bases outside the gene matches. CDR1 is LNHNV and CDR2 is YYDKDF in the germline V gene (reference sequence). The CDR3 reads CATRRNSGGHGYTF. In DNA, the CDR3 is TGTGCCACCAGAAGAAACTCAGGGGGCCATGGCTACACCTTC.

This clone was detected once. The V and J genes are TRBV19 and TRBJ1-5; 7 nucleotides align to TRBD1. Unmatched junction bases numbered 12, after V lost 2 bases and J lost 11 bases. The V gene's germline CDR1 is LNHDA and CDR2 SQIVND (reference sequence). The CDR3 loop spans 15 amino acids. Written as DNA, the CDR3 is TGTGCCAGTAGTATAAGGGGGCCCGATTCCCCCACCCAGCATTTT. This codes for CASSIRGPDSPTQHF.